The TCR beta chain under discussion was sequenced for a study of response to subunit inactivated influenza vaccine. Regarding the study as a whole: With each seasonal influenza vaccination, the authors suggested, few new T cells are recruited.

CDR1 and CDR2 (germline): SGHRS, YFSETQ. The V segment lost 0 bases and the J segment 6 bases; nucleotides outside the gene matches: 11. The CDR3 runs 17 residues. Remarks on this clonotype: Its specificity is not known.

TCRdb analysed the RT-PCR reads with MiXCR anew, one entry per CDR3 protein. The sample holds approximately 170,000 distinct CDR3 sequences, over 13% seen once. The chain recombines TRBV5-1 with TRBJ2-3; TRBD1 matches at 9 bases. The sequenced sample was CD8+ T cells sorted from PBMCs, obtained 4 to 6 days after vaccination. The TCR was taken from a man aged 45 to 65 who received an inactivated influenza vaccine. This CDR3 reads CASSLAFGQGLWDTQYF. The CDR3 DNA is TGCGCCAGCAGCTTGGCCTTTGGACAGGGGCTGTGGGATACGCAGTATTTT.